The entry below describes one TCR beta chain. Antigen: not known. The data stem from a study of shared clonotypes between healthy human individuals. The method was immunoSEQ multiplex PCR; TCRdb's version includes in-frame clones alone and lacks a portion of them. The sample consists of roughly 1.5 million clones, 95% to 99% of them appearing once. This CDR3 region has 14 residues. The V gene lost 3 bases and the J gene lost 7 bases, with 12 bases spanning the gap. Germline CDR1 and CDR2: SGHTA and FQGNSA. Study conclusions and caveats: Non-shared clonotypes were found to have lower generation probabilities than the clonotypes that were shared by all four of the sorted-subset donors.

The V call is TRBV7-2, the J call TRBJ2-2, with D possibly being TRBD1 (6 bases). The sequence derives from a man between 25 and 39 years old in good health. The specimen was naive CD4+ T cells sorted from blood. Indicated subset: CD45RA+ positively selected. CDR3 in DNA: TGTGCCAGCAGCTTTTCAGGGGCGGTCGGGGAGCTGTTTTTT. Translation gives CASSFSGAVGELFF.